These 28 T cell receptor beta chains were all obtained from the same sample, sequenced in a study of blood T cell repertoires in COVID-19. This table comes from immunoSEQ multiplex PCR, and its TCRdb copy is limited to in-frame clones, with some not included. The sample carries 150,000 to 200,000 clones, roughly 85% recorded once. Sequencing input: peripheral blood. These receptors all come from a woman aged 55 to 70 with acute or convalescent COVID-19.

The genes are TRBV18 and TRBJ1-2; D gene ambiguous. The V end lost 5 bases, the J end lost 5 bases, and 9 bases lay between the germline ends. The CDR3 covers 12 residues. Germline lookup yields CDR1 KGHSH and CDR2 LQKENI. Here the CDR3 DNA reads TGTGCCAGCTCAGACCGGAGATATGGCTACACCTTC. It codes for CASSDRRYGYTF.

The chain combines TRBV4-1 with TRBJ2-3, with D perhaps TRBD2 (5 bases). The CDR3 length is 16 residues. Germline V lookup: CDR1 MGHRA, CDR2 YSYEKL. Trimming cost V 1 base and J 5 bases, with 16 bases left between them. The CDR3 loop is CASSQGTREKGDTQYF. In DNA form, the CDR3 reads TGCGCCAGCAGCCAAGGAACGAGGGAGAAGGGAGATACGCAGTATTTT.

The V and J genes are TRBV5-1 and TRBJ2-2; TRBD2 matches 12 bases. The ends lost 4 bases at V and 4 bases at J; junction bases unmatched: 5. CDR1 and CDR2 from the germline V gene are SGHRS and YFSETQ. The CDR3 length is 16 residues. DNA of the CDR3: TGCGCCAGCAGCCAAGGACTAGCGGGACCCACCGGGGAGCTGTTTTTT. Protein sequence: CASSQGLAGPTGELFF. Supplemented by reference TRBV5-1 and TRBJ2-2, the full variable domain reads KAGVTQTPRYLIKTRGQQVTLSCSPISGHRSVSWYQQTPGQGLQFLFEYFSETQRNKGNFPGRFSGRQFSNSRSEMNVSTLELGDSALYLCASSQGLAGPTGELFFGEGSRLTVL.

This sequence joins TRBV30 and TRBJ2-7; 9 nucleotides align to TRBD1. The CDR3 totals 14 residues. Losses at the gene ends were 5 bases for V and 2 bases for J; bases not matched to a gene: 7. Per germline, CDR1 GTSNPN and CDR2 SVGIG (reference sequence). The CDR3 coding sequence is TGTGCCTGGGCCTACCGGGACAGGGCCTACGAGCAGTACTTC. Its protein is CAWAYRDRAYEQYF.

This rearrangement joins TRBV3-1 (or the pseudogene TRBV3-2) to TRBJ2-3, with 12 bases lining up with TRBD2. V shed 6 bases, J shed 6 bases, and the junction held 7 bases outside the gene matches. Per the germline V gene, CDR1 is LGHDT and CDR2 is YNNKEL (reference sequence). This CDR3 comprises 15 residues. The CDR3 loop reads CASRFSGTSGDTQYF. The CDR3 DNA follows: TGTGCCAGCAGGTTCTCCGGGACTAGCGGGGATACGCAGTATTTT.

The genes are TRBV21-1 and TRBJ2-3; the table names TRBD2, a call not compared with the DNA. TRBV21-1 is listed as a pseudogene. The CDR3 extends over 16 amino acids. The CDR3 loop is CASSEKRESHTDTQYF. CDR3 sequence (DNA): TGTGCCAGCAGCGAAAAGCGGGAGTCCCACACAGATACGCAGTATTTT.

V usage is TRBV29-1 and J usage is TRBJ1-2; D gene unclear. Germline loops: CDR1 SQVTM, CDR2 ANQGSEA. Between the trimmed V and J ends, which lost 4 bases and 8 bases, there was a span of 14 bases. This CDR3 spans 12 amino acids. CDR3 nucleotide sequence: TGCAGCGTTGGGGCCCAGCCGATCGGCTACACCTTC. Translation: CSVGAQPIGYTF.

The chain employs TRBV7-9 and TRBJ1-2; D gene ambiguous. The CDR3 has 15 amino acids. Trimming took 0 bases from V and 6 from J, leaving 14 bases between them. Looked up from germline, CDR1 is SEHNR and CDR2 is FQNEAQ (reference sequence). The CDR3 here is CASSLAGAGRDGYTF. Here the CDR3 DNA reads TGTGCCAGCAGCTTAGCGGGCGCTGGGAGGGATGGCTACACCTTC.

The rearrangement uses TRBV4-2 and TRBJ1-2; 7 nucleotides match TRBD1. Germline V CDR1 and CDR2: LGHNA, YNFKEQ. V was pared by 1 base and J by 2 bases, with 10 bases of the junction left unmatched. CDR3 length equals 17 residues. The CDR3 sequence is CASSQAGAGTANYGYTF. CDR3 bases: TGTGCCAGCAGCCAAGCGGGTGCCGGGACAGCCAACTATGGCTACACCTTC.

The V call is TRBV18, the J call TRBJ2-5; TRBD2 matches at 15 bases. The germline V gene has CDR1 KGHSH and CDR2 LQKENI. The CDR3 sequence is 16 residues long. The V gene end was trimmed by 3 bases and the J gene end by 3 bases; junction bases not matched to a gene: 2. CDR3 DNA sequence: TGTGCCAGCTCACCCGGACTAGCGGGAGGGAAAGAGACCCAGTACTTC. As protein: CASSPGLAGGKETQYF.

The genes are TRBV10-1 and TRBJ2-1, with 7 positions matching TRBD1. The CDR3 loop spans 17 amino acids. The germline V gene encodes CDR1 WNHNN and CDR2 SYGVQD (reference sequence). After removal of 0 bases from V and 1 base from J, the junction contained 6 bases not matched to a gene. As DNA, the CDR3 is TGCGCCAGCAGTGAGTCGGACAGGCCGGGGTCCTACAATGAGCAGTTCTTC. Its protein is CASSESDRPGSYNEQFF.

The chain is built from TRBV5-1 and TRBJ2-6; D not certain. The V end lost 6 bases, the J end lost 3 bases, and 13 bases lay between the germline ends. This CDR3 region has 15 residues. Germline CDR1 is SGHRS and CDR2 is YFSETQ. In DNA, the CDR3 is TGCGCCAGCACCTCCGCTCCGGGTGGGGCCAACGTCCTGACTTTC. Protein: CASTSAPGGANVLTF.

The chain is built from TRBV10-2 and TRBJ1-2; 8 bases line up with TRBD1. The germline CDR1 and CDR2 sequences are WSHSY and SAAADI. CDR3 length: 13 residues. The ends lost 4 bases at V and 5 bases at J; junction bases unmatched: 3. CDR3 nucleotides: TGCGCCAGCAGTGGACAGGGGATTTATGGCTACACCTTC. Translating it yields CASSGQGIYGYTF.

The chain links TRBV27 to TRBJ1-5; TRBD1 matches at 9 bases. Germline CDR1 reads MNHEY; CDR2 reads SMNVEV (reference sequence). The CDR3 length is 16 residues. V dropped 5 bases and J dropped 4; count of bases not matched to a gene: 9. CDR3 amino acids: CASSPLGGTGNQPQHF. CDR3 sequence (DNA): TGTGCCAGCAGTCCTCTCGGCGGGACAGGGAATCAGCCCCAGCATTTT.

This chain joins TRBV10-3 and TRBJ1-1, with 7 bases lining up with TRBD1. Trimming removed 4 bases from V and 8 bases from J; junction bases left unmatched: 4. CDR3 length: 12 residues. CDR1 and CDR2 from the germline V gene are ENHRY and SYGVKD. The CDR3 region is CAISAPTGEAFF. As DNA, the CDR3 is TGTGCCATCAGTGCCCCGACAGGGGAAGCTTTCTTT.

The chain has TRBV6-5 and TRBJ1-2, with D perhaps matching TRBD1 (6 bases). This CDR3 contains 14 residues. Germline V CDR1 and CDR2: MNHEY, SVGAGI. V was shortened by 5 bases and J by 4 bases, with 14 bases between the two germline ends. The CDR3 coding sequence is TGTGCCAGCAGTCGGGGGGCGAGATCCTATGGCTACACCTTC. This gives the protein CASSRGARSYGYTF.

The chain carries TRBV11-2 and TRBJ1-1; D is uncertain. This CDR3 is 15 amino acids long. CDR1 is SGHAT, CDR2 FQNNGV, per germline. Deletions cut 3 bases from V and 4 bases from J, with 15 bases between. CDR3 in amino acids: CASSFTDPRGTEAFF. CDR3 DNA sequence: TGTGCCAGCAGCTTCACCGATCCCCGCGGCACTGAAGCTTTCTTT.

The chain has TRBV19 and TRBJ1-1; D may be TRBD1 (6 bases). This CDR3 contains 15 residues. V gave up 7 bases and J gave up 4 bases, with 19 bases separating them. In germline, CDR1 is LNHDA, CDR2 SQIVND (reference sequence). CDR3 sequence: CASTLGGARGTEAFF. The CDR3 nucleotides are TGTGCCAGTACCCTAGGGGGGGCGAGGGGCACTGAAGCTTTCTTT. Combining the CDR3 with reference TRBV19 and TRBJ1-1 gives the whole variable domain DGGITQSPKYLFRKEGQNVTLSCEQNLNHDAMYWYRQDPGQGLRLIYYSQIVNDFQKGDIAEGYSVSREKKESFPLTVTSAQKNPTAFYLCASTLGGARGTEAFFGQGTRLTVV.

The chain is built from TRBV19 and TRBJ1-5; maybe TRBD1 (5 bases). The CDR3 sequence is 16 residues long. Trimming stripped 4 bases from V and 2 bases from J, with 15 bases between. Per the germline V gene, CDR1 is LNHDA and CDR2 is SQIVND (reference sequence). CDR3 sequence: CASSTPVGVGNQPQHF. In nucleotides, the CDR3 is TGTGCCAGTAGTACACCCGTAGGGGTCGGCAATCAGCCCCAGCATTTT.

The chain joins TRBV12-3 or TRBV12-4 to TRBJ1-2; D uncertain. Trimming left V 2 bases short and J 7 bases short, with 5 bases between. The CDR3 sequence is 11 residues long. CDR3 nucleotide sequence: TGTGCCAGCAGTTTACGGTCTGGCTACACCTTC. This sequence encodes CASSLRSGYTF.

The gene calls are TRBV18 and TRBJ1-4, with 9 bases fitting TRBD1. The germline gives CDR1 KGHSH, CDR2 LQKENI. The CDR3 contains 17 residues. V was clipped by 3 bases and J by 6 bases; unmatched bases: 11. DNA of the CDR3: TGTGCCAGCTCACCCTCACGGACAGGGGCGCGGGATGAAAAACTGTTTTTT. This translates into CASSPSRTGARDEKLFF.

This clone was observed a few times. The CDR3 DNA reads TGTGCCAGCAGTCCGACAGGGTCAGATCAGCCCCAGCATTTT. Translating gives CASSPTGSDQPQHF. This rearrangement joins TRBV6-5 to TRBJ1-5; 7 bases are a match to TRBD1. V dropped 5 bases and J dropped 5; count of bases not matched to a gene: 6. Per the germline V gene, CDR1 is MNHEY and CDR2 is SVGAGI. The CDR3 is 14 residues long.

V gene TRBV5-1 combines with J gene TRBJ1-3, with unresolved D. V lost 2 bases and J lost 0, with 9 bases in between. This CDR3 is built from 15 residues. Germline V CDR1 and CDR2: SGHRS, YFSETQ. The CDR3 loop is CASSLEGSSGNTIYF. In nucleotides, the CDR3 is TGCGCCAGCAGCTTAGAGGGCAGCTCTGGAAACACCATATATTTT.

This clone was counted at least ten times. The genes are TRBV10-1 and TRBJ2-2; 12 nucleotides align to TRBD2. The CDR3 loop spans 16 amino acids. Germline values: CDR1 WNHNN, CDR2 SYGVQD (reference sequence). The junction had 4 bases not matched to a gene; V was cut back by 3 bases and J by 5 bases. CDR3 protein: CASSDPSGRGTGELFF. Written as DNA, the CDR3 is TGCGCCAGCAGTGATCCTAGCGGGAGGGGTACCGGGGAGCTGTTTTTT.

Concerning this clone itself: Other nucleotide sequences from this sample produce the same CDR3. The chain has TRBV11-2 and TRBJ2-1; 7 nucleotides match TRBD2. Germline CDR1 is SGHAT and CDR2 is FQNNGV. The CDR3 extends over 15 amino acids. V shed 1 base and J 2 bases; nucleotides not matched to a gene: 2. CDR3 residues: CASSLGLAAYNEQFF. CDR3 in DNA: TGTGCCAGCAGCTTAGGCCTAGCGGCCTACAATGAGCAGTTCTTC.

The CDR3 here is CASSSRQNEKLFF. The CDR3 nucleotides read TGTGCCAGCAGCTCCAGGCAGAATGAAAAACTGTTTTTT. The rearrangement links TRBV7-8 to TRBJ1-4; D is unresolved. V was pared by 4 bases and J by 5 bases, with 8 bases between. Germline V gene data show CDR1 as SGHVS and CDR2 as FQNEAQ. CDR3 length equals 13 residues. The full variable domain, completed using reference TRBV7-8 and TRBJ1-4, is GAGVSQSPRYKVAKRGQDVALRCDPISGHVSLFWYQQALGQGPEFLTYFQNEAQLDKSGLPSDRFFAERPEGSVSTLKIQRTQQEDSAVYLCASSSRQNEKLFFGSGTQLSVL.

The chain couples TRBV14 to TRBJ2-1; the match to TRBD2 covers 10 bases. The CDR3 extends over 15 amino acids. Germline trimming cut 5 bases from V and 4 bases from J; bases unmatched to any gene: 5. The germline CDR1 and CDR2 sequences are SGHDN and FVKESK. The CDR3 loop is CASSELAGQYNEQFF. CDR3 DNA sequence: TGTGCCAGCAGCGAACTAGCGGGACAATACAATGAGCAGTTCTTC.

This chain connects TRBV4-2 to TRBJ2-3; 9 nucleotides match TRBD2. The ends lost 0 bases at V and 6 bases at J; junction bases unmatched: 7. The CDR3 runs 16 residues. From germline, CDR1 is LGHNA and CDR2 YNFKEQ. CDR3 protein: CASSQELAGRKDTQYF. CDR3 nucleotides: TGTGCCAGCAGCCAAGAGCTAGCGGGAAGGAAGGATACGCAGTATTTT.